This T cell receptor (beta chain) was captured by sequencing in a study of molecular identifiers for immune sequencing clone quantification listed by TCRdb under 2018. In terms of the full investigation: For a replicate experiment, RNA from around 20,000 or 99,000 naive CD8 T cells was divided into five aliquots, of which four were sequenced. The study was a methods study using CD8 T cells to benchmark molecular-identifier clustering-based TCR repertoire sequencing (MIDCIRS) and TCR RNA copy counting. Results the study describes overall, beyond this receptor: In CMV-specific effector cells, over 97% of molecules were held by clones above 20 RNA copies, whereas under 1% of molecules were held by such clones in naive cells. Modeling estimated 2.5 to 3 recovered TCR RNA copies per cell, compared with about 9.3 by digital PCR, which implies roughly 30% capture efficiency. Even against a background of roughly 1 million naive CD8 T cells, spiked-in Jurkat TCR RNA amounting to a single cell's worth was reported to be detectable. Identical TCR molecules sharing a barcode could cause highly expanded clone sizes to be underestimated. The naive libraries included spiked-in Jurkat TCR RNA (10 copies' worth), and this Jurkat TCR RNA is not part of the donor repertoire. When barcode sub-clustering was left out, chimeric consensus sequences inflated TCR diversity, with chimeras reaching as high as 47%.

Deletion took 7 bases off V and 1 base off J, with a span of 13 bases between the germline ends. In the germline V gene, CDR1 corresponds to MNHEY and CDR2 to SVGAGI. The CDR3 goes from the cysteine to the phenylalanine over 14 residues. Only the CDR3 region is kept as DNA, spanning 42 bases read in frame from base 1. Libraries of naive CD8 T cells were generated from about 19,000 to 1,100,000 sorted cells, with 10%, 30% or 50% of the purified RNA used. Naive CD8 T cells, defined as CD8+CD4-CCR7+CD45RA+, were FACS-sorted into RLT Plus buffer on a BD FACSAria II. Detection sensitivity was tested by spiking Jurkat RNA equal to ten or so TCR copies' worth into samples containing about 20,000-1,100,000 naive CD8 T cells. Enrichment of CD8 T cells was performed with RosetteSep CD8+ T Cell Enrichment Cocktail and Ficoll-Paque, after which ACK red cell lysis was carried out. Library generation was performed with PCR. The instrument given in TCRdb is Illumina HiSeq 4000. Bulk TCR libraries were generated as previously described, with the TCR primers listed in Table S5 used. Total RNA was purified with the Qiagen AllPrep DNA/RNA kit. Reads from multiple sequencing runs of the same library were pooled before analysis. Under the source paper's analysis protocol: Reads were retained only if the reads had an exact TCR constant sequence, and the retained reads were trimmed to 150 nt and grouped according to their 12-nt molecular barcodes. Reads within each barcode group were sub-clustered using a 15% Levenshtein threshold, and quality-weighted consensus sequences were constructed for each RNA molecule. Non-functional sequences were excluded, and lower-count sequences lying one edit away from another sequence were also excluded. Based on fitting two negative binomial distributions, any barcode sub-cluster with under 20% of the maximum read count was discarded. TCRdb reran the public reads through fastp at Q25 and MiXCR, keeping productive beta chains. Each entry is one CDR3 protein sequence, shown with its most common DNA and genes. TCRdb, not the original authors, processed these V and J calls. For this sample there are about 67,000 distinct CDR3 sequences; under 20% appear just once. The ten largest clones take up 1.5% of the sample.

The sample holds many counts of this clonotype. Its antigen remains unidentified. Per-nucleotide qualities are absent, and no much larger clonotype sits a single base away. Recombination connected TRBV6-5 to TRBJ1-1, with the D gene uncertain. Sequencing used naive CD8+ T cells from blood, with Jurkat cell RNA spiked in. This specimen's cell subset or site label, interpreted: FACS-sorted CD8+CD4-CCR7+CD45RA+ naive T cells. The source of this sequence is a human donor in good health. Some libraries in this study had Jurkat cell RNA spiked in. The CDR3 sequence is CASNTRSKNTEAFF. The sequence in DNA is TGTGCCAGCAATACCAGGAGCAAGAACACTGAAGCTTTCTTT.